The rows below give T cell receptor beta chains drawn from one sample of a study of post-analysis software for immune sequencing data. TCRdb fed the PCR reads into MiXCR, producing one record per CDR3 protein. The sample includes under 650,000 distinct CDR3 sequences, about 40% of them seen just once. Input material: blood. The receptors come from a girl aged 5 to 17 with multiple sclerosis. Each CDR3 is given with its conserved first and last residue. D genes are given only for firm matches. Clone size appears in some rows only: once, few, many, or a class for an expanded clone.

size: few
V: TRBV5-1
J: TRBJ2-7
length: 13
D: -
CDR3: CASGTELAYEQYF
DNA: TGCGCCAGCGGAACAGAGTTAGCCTACGAGCAGTACTTC

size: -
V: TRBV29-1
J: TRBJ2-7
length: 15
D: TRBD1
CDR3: CSVGPGGLISYEQYF
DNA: TGCAGCGTTGGTCCAGGGGGCCTGATCTCCTACGAGCAGTACTTC

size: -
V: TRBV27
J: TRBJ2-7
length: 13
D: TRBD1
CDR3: CASSPGQVHEQYF
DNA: TGTGCCAGCAGCCCGGGACAGGTTCACGAGCAGTACTTC

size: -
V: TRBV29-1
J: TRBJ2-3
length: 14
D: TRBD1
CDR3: CSVSPQGASDTQYF
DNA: TGCAGCGTCTCGCCCCAGGGGGCATCAGATACGCAGTATTTT

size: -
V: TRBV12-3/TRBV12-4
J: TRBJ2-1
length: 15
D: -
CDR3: CASRFSEVPYNEQFF
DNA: TGTGCCAGCAGATTTTCGGAGGTCCCCTACAATGAGCAGTTCTTC

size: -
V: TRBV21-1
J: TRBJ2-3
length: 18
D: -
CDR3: CASSKAGTSGRHVDTQYF
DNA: TGTGCCAGCAGCAAAGCGGGTACTAGCGGGAGGCATGTGGATACGCAGTATTTT

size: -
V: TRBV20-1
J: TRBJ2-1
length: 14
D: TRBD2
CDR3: CSAEGLAPYNEQFF
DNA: TGCAGTGCAGAGGGACTAGCACCATACAATGAGCAGTTCTTC

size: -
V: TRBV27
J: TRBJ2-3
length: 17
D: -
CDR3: CASSPILRDGSTDTQYF
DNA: TGTGCCAGCAGTCCCATTCTCCGGGACGGTAGCACAGATACGCAGTATTTT

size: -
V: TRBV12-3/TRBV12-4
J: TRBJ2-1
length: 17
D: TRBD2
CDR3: CACSFPREGLSYNEQFF
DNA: TGTGCCTGCAGTTTCCCGCGGGAGGGCTTGTCCTACAATGAGCAGTTCTTC

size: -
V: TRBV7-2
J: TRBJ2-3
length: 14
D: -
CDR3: CASSLVSSTDTQYF
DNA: TGTGCCAGCAGCTTAGTCTCTAGCACAGATACGCAGTATTTT

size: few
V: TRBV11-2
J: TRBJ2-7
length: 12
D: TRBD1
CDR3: CASSLGQGRQYF
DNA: TGTGCCAGCAGCTTAGGACAGGGGAGGCAGTACTTC

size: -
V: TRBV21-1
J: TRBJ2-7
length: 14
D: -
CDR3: CASTRRGGGYEQYF
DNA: TGTGCCAGCACTAGGCGGGGAGGAGGCTACGAGCAGTACTTC

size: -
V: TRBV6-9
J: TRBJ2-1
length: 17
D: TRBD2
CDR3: CASSYLPGLARYHEQFF
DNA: TGTGCCAGCAGTTATCTCCCGGGACTAGCCAGGTATCATGAGCAGTTCTTC

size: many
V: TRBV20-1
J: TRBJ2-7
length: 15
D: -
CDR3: CSARDTGGRGYEQYF
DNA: TGCAGTGCTAGAGATACGGGGGGCAGGGGCTACGAGCAGTACTTC

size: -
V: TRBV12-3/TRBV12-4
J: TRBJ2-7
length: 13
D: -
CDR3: CASSFWDFLEQYF
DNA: TGTGCCAGCAGTTTCTGGGACTTCCTCGAGCAGTACTTC

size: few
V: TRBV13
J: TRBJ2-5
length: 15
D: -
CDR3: CASSLGPQGQETQYF
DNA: TGTGCCAGCAGCTTAGGCCCCCAGGGACAAGAGACCCAGTACTTC

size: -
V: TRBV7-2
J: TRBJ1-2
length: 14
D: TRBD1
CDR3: CASSVPGQYYAYTF
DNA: TGTGCCAGCAGCGTTCCGGGACAGTACTATGCCTACACCTTC

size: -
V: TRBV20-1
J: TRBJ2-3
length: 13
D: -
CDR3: CSPLGPVADTQYF
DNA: TGCAGCCCCCTTGGACCTGTCGCAGATACGCAGTATTTT

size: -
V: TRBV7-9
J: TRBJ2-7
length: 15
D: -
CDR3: CASSSFTWADSEQYF
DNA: TGTGCCAGCAGCTCCTTCACTTGGGCCGACTCCGAGCAGTACTTC

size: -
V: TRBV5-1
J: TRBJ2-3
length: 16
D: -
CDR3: CASSDTGTGQADTQYF
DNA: TGCGCCAGCAGCGATACAGGGACCGGTCAGGCAGATACGCAGTATTTT

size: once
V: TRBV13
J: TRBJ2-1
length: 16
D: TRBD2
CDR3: CASSWTGTSGSNEQFF
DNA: TGTGCCAGCAGCTGGACCGGGACTAGCGGGAGCAATGAGCAGTTCTTC

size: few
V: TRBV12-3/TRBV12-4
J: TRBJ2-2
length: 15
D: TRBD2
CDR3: CASSFTGGPTGELFF
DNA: TGTGCCAGCAGTTTTACGGGAGGTCCCACCGGGGAGCTGTTTTTT

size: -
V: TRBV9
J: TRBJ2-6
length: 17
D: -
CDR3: CASSSRNRRSGANVLTF
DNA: TGTGCCAGCAGCTCTCGGAACCGCCGCTCTGGGGCCAACGTCCTGACTTTC

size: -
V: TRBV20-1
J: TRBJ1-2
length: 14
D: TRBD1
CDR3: CSARVPGQGDGYTF
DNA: TGCAGTGCTAGGGTTCCGGGACAGGGAGATGGCTACACCTTC

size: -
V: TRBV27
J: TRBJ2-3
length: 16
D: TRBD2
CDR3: CASSLWTGLAADTQYF
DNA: TGTGCCAGCAGTTTATGGACGGGACTAGCGGCAGATACGCAGTATTTT

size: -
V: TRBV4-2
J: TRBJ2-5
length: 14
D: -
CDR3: CASSQGILEETQYF
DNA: TGTGCCAGCAGCCAAGGCATATTAGAAGAGACCCAGTACTTC

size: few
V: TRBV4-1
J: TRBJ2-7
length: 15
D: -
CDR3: CASSQGLRGKGEQYF
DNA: TGCGCCAGCAGCCAAGGGCTCAGGGGTAAGGGCGAGCAGTACTTC

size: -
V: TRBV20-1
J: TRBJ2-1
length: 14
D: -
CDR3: CSASVGPQYNEQFF
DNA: TGCAGTGCTAGCGTGGGACCGCAATACAATGAGCAGTTCTTC

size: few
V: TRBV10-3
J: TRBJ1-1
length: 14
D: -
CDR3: CAISEFSVNAEAFF
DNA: TGTGCCATCAGTGAATTCTCGGTGAACGCTGAAGCTTTCTTT

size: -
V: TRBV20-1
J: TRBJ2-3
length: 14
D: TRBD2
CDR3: CSARRTSGTDAQYF
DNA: TGCAGTGCTAGGCGGACTAGCGGCACAGATGCGCAGTATTTT

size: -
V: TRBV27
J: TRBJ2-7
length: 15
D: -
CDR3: CASSSSGTASPEQYF
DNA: TGTGCCAGCAGTTCCAGCGGGACAGCTAGCCCCGAGCAGTACTTC

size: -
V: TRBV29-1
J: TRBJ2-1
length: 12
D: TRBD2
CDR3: CSEASGSYNQFF
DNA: TGCAGCGAGGCTAGCGGATCGTACAACCAGTTCTTC

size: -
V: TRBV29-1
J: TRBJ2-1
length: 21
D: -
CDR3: CSVEGLLTGGDGERPYNEQFF
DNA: TGCAGCGTTGAAGGCCTCTTGACTGGAGGGGACGGGGAGCGCCCCTACAATGAGCAGTTCTTC

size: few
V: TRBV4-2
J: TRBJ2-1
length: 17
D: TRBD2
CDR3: CASSQHGTSGSRGEQFF
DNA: TGTGCCAGCAGCCAACACGGGACTAGCGGGAGTAGAGGTGAGCAGTTCTTC

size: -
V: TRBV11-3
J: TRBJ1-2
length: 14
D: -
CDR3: CASSPGKAQDGYTF
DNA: TGTGCCAGCAGCCCCGGGAAGGCGCAGGATGGCTACACCTTC

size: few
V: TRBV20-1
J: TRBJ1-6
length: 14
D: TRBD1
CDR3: CSARGGNYNSPLHF
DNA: TGCAGTGCCAGGGGGGGGAACTATAATTCACCCCTCCACTTT

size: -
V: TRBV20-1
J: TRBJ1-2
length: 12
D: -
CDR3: CSASYDIYGYTF
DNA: TGCAGTGCTAGCTACGACATTTATGGCTACACCTTC

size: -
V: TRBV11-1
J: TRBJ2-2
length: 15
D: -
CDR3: CASSPGGPHSGELFF
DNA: TGTGCCAGCAGCCCCGGGGGACCTCACAGCGGGGAGCTGTTTTTT

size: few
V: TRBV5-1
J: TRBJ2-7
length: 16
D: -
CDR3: CASSLRQGADIYEQYF
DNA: TGCGCCAGCAGCTTGAGGCAGGGTGCTGATATCTACGAGCAGTACTTC

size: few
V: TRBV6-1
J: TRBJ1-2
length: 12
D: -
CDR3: CASSASEDGYTF
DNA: TGTGCCAGCAGTGCCTCAGAGGATGGCTACACCTTC

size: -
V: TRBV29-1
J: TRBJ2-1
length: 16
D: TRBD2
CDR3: CSGHLPSGGAYNEQFF
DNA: TGCAGCGGCCACCTACCTAGCGGGGGGGCCTACAATGAGCAGTTCTTC

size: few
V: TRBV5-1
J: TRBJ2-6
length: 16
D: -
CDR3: CASSLAGGAGANVLTF
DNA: TGCGCCAGCAGCTTAGCGGGTGGGGCAGGGGCCAACGTCCTGACTTTC

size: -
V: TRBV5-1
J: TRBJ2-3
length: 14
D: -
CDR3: CASSLPQAADTQYF
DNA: TGCGCCAGCAGCTTACCACAGGCAGCAGATACGCAGTATTTT

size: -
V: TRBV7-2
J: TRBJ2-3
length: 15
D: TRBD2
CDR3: CASSLVAGVTDTQYF
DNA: TGTGCCAGCAGCTTAGTAGCGGGGGTCACAGATACGCAGTATTTT

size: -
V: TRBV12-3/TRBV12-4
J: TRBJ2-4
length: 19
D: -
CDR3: CASSLLPGLTLLAKNIQYF
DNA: TGTGCCAGCAGTTTACTGCCAGGCCTAACTCTGCTAGCCAAAAACATTCAGTACTTC

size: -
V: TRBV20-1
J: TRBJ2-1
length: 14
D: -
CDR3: CSALLPVVGDEQFF
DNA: TGCAGTGCCCTCTTGCCGGTGGTGGGAGATGAGCAGTTCTTC

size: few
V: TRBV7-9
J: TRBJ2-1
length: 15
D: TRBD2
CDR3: CASSPGLAGASHPFF
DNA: TGTGCCAGCAGCCCAGGACTAGCGGGGGCGTCCCATCCGTTCTTC

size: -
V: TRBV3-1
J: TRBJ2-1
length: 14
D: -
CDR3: CASSPSADCNEQFF
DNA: TGTGCCAGCAGCCCATCAGCGGACTGCAATGAGCAGTTCTTC

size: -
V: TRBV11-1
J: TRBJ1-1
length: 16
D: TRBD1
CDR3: CASSFGTGGMNTEAFF
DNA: TGTGCCAGCAGCTTCGGGACAGGGGGCATGAACACTGAAGCTTTCTTT

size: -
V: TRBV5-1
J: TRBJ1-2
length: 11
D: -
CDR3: CASSFAGETTF
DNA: TGCGCCAGCAGCTTTGCGGGGGAGACCACCTTC

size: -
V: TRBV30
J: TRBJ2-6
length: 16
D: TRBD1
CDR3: CAWSAAGGSGANVLTF
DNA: TGTGCCTGGAGTGCCGCAGGGGGAAGTGGGGCCAACGTCCTGACTTTC

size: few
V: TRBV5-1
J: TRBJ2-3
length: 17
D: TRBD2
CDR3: CASSFALAGDRTDTQYF
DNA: TGCGCCAGCAGCTTTGCCCTAGCGGGGGACCGCACAGATACGCAGTATTTT

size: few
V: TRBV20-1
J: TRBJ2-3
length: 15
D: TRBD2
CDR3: CSAHSLAGATDTQYF
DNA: TGCAGTGCTCACTCTCTAGCGGGAGCGACAGATACGCAGTATTTT